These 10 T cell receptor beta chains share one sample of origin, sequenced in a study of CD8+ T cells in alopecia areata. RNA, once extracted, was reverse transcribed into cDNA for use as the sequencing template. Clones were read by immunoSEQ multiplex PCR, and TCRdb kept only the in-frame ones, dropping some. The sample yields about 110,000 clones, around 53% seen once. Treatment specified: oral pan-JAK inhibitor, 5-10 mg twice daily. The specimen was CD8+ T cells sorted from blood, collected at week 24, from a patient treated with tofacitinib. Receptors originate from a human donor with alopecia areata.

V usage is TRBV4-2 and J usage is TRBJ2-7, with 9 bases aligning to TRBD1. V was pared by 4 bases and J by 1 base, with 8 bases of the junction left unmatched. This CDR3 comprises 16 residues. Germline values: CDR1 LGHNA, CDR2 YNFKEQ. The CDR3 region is CASSPRTGGASYEQYF. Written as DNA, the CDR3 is TGTGCCAGCAGCCCTCGAACAGGGGGCGCATCCTACGAGCAGTACTTC.

CDR3 amino acids: CASSGGGNYEQYF. The CDR3 DNA follows: TGCGCCAGCAGCGGCGGAGGGAATTACGAGCAGTACTTC. This sequence joins TRBV5-1 and TRBJ2-7, with D tentatively TRBD2 (6 bases). This CDR3 comprises 13 residues. Per germline, CDR1 SGHRS and CDR2 YFSETQ. Deletions cut 4 bases from V and 4 bases from J, with 12 bases between.

CDR3 in DNA: TGTGCCAGCAGCTCTGGGTCGGTCTATGGCTACACCTTC. Its translation is CASSSGSVYGYTF. The chain uses TRBV7-9 and TRBJ1-2; D ambiguous. The length of the CDR3 is 13 residues. Germline V gene lookup returns CDR1 SEHNR and CDR2 FQNEAQ (reference sequence). V lost 4 bases to trimming and J lost 4 bases, with 10 bases between them.

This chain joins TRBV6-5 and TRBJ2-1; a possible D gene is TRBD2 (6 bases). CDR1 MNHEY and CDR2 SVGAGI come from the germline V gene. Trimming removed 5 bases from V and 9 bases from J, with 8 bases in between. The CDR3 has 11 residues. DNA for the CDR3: TGTGCCAGCAGTCCCGGGGGTGAGCAGTTCTTC. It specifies CASSPGGEQFF.

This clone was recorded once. The CDR3 DNA reads TGTGCCAGCAGCTTCAAACAGGACTACACGGACGAGCAGTACTTC. It translates to CASSFKQDYTDEQYF. The rearrangement joins TRBV5-6 to TRBJ2-7, with D maybe TRBD2 (6 bases). Germline CDR1 reads SGHDT; CDR2 reads YYEEEE. The V and J ends lost 2 bases and 5 bases respectively, with 17 bases between them. This CDR3 region has 15 residues.

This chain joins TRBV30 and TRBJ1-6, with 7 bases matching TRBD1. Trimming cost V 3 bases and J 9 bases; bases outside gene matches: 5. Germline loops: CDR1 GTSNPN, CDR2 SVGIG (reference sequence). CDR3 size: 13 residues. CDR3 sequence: CAWRPPGGSPLHF. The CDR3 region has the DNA TGTGCCTGGAGACCCCCAGGGGGTTCACCCCTCCACTTT.

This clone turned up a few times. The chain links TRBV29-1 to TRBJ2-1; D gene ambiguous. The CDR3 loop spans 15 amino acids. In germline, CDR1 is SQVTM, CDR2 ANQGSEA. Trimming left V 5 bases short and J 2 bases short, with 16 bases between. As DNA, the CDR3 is TGCAGCGTTCATTCCAGACGAGCCACCTACAATGAGCAGTTCTTC. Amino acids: CSVHSRRATYNEQFF.

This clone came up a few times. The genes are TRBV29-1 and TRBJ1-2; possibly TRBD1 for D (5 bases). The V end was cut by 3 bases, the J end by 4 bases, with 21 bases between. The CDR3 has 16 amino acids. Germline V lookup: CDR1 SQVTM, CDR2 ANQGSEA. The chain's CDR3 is CSVEGRGDPMPYGYTF. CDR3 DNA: TGCAGCGTTGAGGGGCGAGGAGACCCTATGCCCTATGGCTACACCTTC.

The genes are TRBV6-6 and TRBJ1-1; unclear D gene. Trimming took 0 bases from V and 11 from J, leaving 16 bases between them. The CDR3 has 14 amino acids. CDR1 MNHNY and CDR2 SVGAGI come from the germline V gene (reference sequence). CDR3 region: CASSYSEGISGAFF. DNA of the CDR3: TGTGCCAGCAGTTACTCGGAAGGGATATCTGGGGCTTTCTTT.

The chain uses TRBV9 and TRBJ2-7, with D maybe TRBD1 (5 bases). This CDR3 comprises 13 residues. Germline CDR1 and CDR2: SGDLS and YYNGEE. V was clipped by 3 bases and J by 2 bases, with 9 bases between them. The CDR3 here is CASSGGGPYEQYF. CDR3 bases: TGTGCCAGCAGCGGGGGCGGCCCCTACGAGCAGTACTTC. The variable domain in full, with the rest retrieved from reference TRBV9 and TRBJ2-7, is DSGVTQTPKHLITATGQRVTLRCSPRSGDLSVYWYQQSLDQGLQFLIQYYNGEERAKGNILERFSAQQFPDLHSELNLSSLELGDSALYFCASSGGGPYEQYFGPGTRLTVT.